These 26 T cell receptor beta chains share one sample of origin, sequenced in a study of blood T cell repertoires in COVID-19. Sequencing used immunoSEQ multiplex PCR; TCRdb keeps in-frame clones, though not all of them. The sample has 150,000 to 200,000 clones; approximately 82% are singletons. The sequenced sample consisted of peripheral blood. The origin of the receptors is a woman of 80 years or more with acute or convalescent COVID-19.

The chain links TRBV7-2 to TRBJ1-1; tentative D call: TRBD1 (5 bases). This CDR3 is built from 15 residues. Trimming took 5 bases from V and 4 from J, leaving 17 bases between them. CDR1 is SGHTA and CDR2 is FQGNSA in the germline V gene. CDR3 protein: CASSPQIQGSTEAFF. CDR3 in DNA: TGTGCCAGCAGCCCCCAAATTCAGGGATCCACTGAAGCTTTCTTT.

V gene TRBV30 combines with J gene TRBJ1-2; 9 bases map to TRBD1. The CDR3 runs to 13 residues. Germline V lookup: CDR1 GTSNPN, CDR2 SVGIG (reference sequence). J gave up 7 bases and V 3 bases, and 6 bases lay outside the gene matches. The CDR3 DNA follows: TGTGCCTGGAGCCTGGGACAGGGTGCTGGCTACACCTTC. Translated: CAWSLGQGAGYTF. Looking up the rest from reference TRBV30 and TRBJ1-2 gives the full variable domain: SQTIHQWPATLVQPVGSPLSLECTVEGTSNPNLYWYRQAAGRGLQLLFYSVGIGQISSEVPQNLSASRPQDRQFILSSKKLLLSDSGFYLCAWSLGQGAGYTFGSGTRLTVV.

CDR3 DNA: TGTGCCAGCAGCCAAGAAACAGAAGCTTTCTTT. Translated, it gives CASSQETEAFF. The chain couples TRBV4-2 to TRBJ1-1, with D unclear. Between the trimmed V and J ends, which lost 0 bases and 8 bases, there was a span of 4 bases. Germline assignment: CDR1 LGHNA and CDR2 YNFKEQ. The length of the CDR3 is 11 residues.

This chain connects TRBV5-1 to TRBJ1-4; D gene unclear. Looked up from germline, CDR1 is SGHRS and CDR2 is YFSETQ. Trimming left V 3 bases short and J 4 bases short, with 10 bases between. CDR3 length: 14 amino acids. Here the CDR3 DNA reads TGCGCCAGCAGCTCCAACACCATTAATGAAAAACTGTTTTTT. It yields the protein CASSSNTINEKLFF.

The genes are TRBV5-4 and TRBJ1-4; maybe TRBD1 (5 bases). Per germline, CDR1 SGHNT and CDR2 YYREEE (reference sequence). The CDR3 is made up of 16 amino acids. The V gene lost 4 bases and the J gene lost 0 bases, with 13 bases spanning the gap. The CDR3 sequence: CASSPSGHPTNEKLFF. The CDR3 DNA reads TGTGCCAGCAGCCCCTCCGGACACCCAACTAATGAAAAACTGTTTTTT. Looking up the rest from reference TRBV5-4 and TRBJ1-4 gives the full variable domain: ETGVTQSPTHLIKTRGQQVTLRCSSQSGHNTVSWYQQALGQGPQFIFQYYREEENGRGNFPPRFSGLQFPNYSSELNVNALELDDSALYLCASSPSGHPTNEKLFFGSGTQLSVL.

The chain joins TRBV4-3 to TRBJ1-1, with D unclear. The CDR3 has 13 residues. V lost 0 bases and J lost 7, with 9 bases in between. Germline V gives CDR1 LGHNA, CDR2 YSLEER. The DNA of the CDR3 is TGCGCCAGCAGCCAAGAGACGGGGATTGAAGCTTTCTTT. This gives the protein CASSQETGIEAFF.

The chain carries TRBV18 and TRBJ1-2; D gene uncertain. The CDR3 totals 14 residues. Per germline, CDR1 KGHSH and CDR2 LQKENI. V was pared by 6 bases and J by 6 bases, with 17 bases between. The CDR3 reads CASSPWAQTDGYTF. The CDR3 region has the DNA TGTGCCAGCTCTCCCTGGGCCCAGACGGATGGCTACACCTTC.

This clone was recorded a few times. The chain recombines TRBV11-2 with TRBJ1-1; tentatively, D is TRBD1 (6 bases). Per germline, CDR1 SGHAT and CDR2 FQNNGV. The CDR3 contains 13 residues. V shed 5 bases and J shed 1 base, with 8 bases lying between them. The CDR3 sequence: CASSADRNTEAFF. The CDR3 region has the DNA TGTGCCAGCAGCGCGGACAGGAACACTGAAGCTTTCTTT.

The chain's CDR3 is CSAREEVGYTF. The CDR3 DNA follows: TGCAGTGCTAGAGAGGAGGTTGGCTACACCTTC. The chain employs TRBV20-1 and TRBJ1-2; unclear D gene. CDR1 and CDR2 (germline): DFQATT, SNEGSKA (reference sequence). Trimming took off 0 bases at V and 7 bases at J, with 6 bases between the two ends. CDR3 length: 11 residues.

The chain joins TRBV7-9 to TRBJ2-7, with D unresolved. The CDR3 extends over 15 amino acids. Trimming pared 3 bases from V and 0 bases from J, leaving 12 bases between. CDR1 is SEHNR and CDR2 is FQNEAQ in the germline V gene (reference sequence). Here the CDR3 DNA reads TGTGCCAGCAGCTTCAGTGGTGGTGGCTCCTACGAGCAGTACTTC. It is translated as CASSFSGGGSYEQYF.

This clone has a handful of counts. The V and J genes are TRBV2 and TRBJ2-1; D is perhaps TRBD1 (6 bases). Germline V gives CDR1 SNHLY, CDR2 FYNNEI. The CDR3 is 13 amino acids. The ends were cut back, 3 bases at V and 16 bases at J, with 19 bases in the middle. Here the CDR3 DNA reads TGTGCCAGCAGTGATTACCTAGGGGGTTCTGTCTTCTTC. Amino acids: CASSDYLGGSVFF.

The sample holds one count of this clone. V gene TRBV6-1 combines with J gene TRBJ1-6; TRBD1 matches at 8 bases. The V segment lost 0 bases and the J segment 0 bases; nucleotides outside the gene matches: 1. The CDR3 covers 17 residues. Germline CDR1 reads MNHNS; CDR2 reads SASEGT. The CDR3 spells CASSEAQGASYNSPLHF. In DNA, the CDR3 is TGTGCCAGCAGTGAAGCGCAGGGGGCCTCCTATAATTCACCCCTCCACTTT.

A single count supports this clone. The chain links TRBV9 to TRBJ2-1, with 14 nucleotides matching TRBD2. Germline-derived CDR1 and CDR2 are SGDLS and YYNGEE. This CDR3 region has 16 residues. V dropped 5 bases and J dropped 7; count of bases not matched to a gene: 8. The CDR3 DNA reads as TGTGCCAGCAGGAGACTAGCGGGAGGGCCAGGTAATGAGCAGTTCTTC. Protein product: CASRRLAGGPGNEQFF.

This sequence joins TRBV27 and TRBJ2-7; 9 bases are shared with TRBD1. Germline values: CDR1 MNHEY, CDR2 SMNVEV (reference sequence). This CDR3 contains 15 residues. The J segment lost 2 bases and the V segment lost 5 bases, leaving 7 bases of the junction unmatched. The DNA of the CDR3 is TGTGCCAGCAGTGGGGGGACAGGGAAGGCCTACGAGCAGTACTTC. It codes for CASSGGTGKAYEQYF.

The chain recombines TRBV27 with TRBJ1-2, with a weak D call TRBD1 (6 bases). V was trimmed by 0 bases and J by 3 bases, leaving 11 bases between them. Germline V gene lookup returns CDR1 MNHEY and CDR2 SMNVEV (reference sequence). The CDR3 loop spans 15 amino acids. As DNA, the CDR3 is TGTGCCAGCAGTTTATCTCCGGGACAAGACTATGGCTACACCTTC. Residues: CASSLSPGQDYGYTF.

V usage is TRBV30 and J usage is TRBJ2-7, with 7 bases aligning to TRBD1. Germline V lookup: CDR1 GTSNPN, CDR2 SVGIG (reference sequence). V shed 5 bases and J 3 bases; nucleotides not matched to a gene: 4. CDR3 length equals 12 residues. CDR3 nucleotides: TGTGCCTGGGGGACAGCACGCTACGAGCAGTACTTC. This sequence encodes CAWGTARYEQYF. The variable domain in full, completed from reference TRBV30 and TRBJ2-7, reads SQTIHQWPATLVQPVGSPLSLECTVEGTSNPNLYWYRQAAGRGLQLLFYSVGIGQISSEVPQNLSASRPQDRQFILSSKKLLLSDSGFYLCAWGTARYEQYFGPGTRLTVT.

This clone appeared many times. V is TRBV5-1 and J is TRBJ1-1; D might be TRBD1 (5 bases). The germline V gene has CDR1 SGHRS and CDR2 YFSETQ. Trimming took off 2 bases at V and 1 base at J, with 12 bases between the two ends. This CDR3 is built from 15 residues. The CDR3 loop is CASSFYGRGNTEAFF. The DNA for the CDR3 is TGCGCCAGCAGCTTTTATGGGAGGGGGAACACTGAAGCTTTCTTT.

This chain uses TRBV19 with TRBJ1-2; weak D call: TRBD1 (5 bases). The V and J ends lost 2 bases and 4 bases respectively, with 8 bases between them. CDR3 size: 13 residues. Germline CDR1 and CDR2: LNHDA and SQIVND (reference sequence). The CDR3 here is CASSITGRYGYTF. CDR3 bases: TGTGCCAGTAGTATAACAGGACGCTATGGCTACACCTTC.

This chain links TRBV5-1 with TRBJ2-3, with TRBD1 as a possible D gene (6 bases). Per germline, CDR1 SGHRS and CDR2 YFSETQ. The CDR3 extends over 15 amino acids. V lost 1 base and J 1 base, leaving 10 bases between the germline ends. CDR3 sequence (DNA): TGCGCCAGCAGCTTGTTAGGACAGCGCACAGATACGCAGTATTTT. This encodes CASSLLGQRTDTQYF.

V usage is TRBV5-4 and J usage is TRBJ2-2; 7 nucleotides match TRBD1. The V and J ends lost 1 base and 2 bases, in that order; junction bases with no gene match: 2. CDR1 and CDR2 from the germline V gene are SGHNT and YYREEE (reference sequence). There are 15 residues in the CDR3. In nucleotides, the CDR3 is TGTGCCAGCAGCTTGAGACAGGGAAACACCGGGGAGCTGTTTTTT. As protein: CASSLRQGNTGELFF. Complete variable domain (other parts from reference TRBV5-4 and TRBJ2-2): ETGVTQSPTHLIKTRGQQVTLRCSSQSGHNTVSWYQQALGQGPQFIFQYYREEENGRGNFPPRFSGLQFPNYSSELNVNALELDDSALYLCASSLRQGNTGELFFGEGSRLTVL.

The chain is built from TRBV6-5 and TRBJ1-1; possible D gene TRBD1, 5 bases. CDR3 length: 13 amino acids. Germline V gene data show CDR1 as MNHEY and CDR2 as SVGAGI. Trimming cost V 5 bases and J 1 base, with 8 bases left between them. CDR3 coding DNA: TGTGCCAGCAGTAACGACAGGAACACTGAAGCTTTCTTT. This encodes CASSNDRNTEAFF.

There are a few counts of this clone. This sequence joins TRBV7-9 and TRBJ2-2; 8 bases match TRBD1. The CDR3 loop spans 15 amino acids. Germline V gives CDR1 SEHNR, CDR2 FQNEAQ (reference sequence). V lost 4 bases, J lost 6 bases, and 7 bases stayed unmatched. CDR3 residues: CASSSWTGYAGELFF. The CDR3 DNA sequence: TGTGCCAGCAGCTCGTGGACAGGGTATGCCGGGGAGCTGTTTTTT.

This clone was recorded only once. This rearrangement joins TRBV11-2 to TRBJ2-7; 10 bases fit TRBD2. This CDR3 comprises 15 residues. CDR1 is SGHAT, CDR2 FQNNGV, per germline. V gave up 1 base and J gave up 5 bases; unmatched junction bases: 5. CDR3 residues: CASSLVGTSVDEQYF. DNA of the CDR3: TGTGCCAGCAGCTTAGTCGGGACTAGCGTGGACGAGCAGTACTTC.

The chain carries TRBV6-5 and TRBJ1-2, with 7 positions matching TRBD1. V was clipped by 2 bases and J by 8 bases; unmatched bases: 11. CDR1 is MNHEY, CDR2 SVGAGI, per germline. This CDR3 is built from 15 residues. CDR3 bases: TGTGCCAGCAGTTACGACAGAACAGGGGCCGGGGGCTACACCTTC. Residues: CASSYDRTGAGGYTF.

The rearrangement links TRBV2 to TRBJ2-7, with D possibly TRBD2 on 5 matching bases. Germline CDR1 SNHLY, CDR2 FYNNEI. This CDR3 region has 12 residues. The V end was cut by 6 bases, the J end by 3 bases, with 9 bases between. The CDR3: CASSLRGYEQYF. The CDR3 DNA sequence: TGTGCCAGCAGCCTTCGGGGCTACGAGCAGTACTTC.

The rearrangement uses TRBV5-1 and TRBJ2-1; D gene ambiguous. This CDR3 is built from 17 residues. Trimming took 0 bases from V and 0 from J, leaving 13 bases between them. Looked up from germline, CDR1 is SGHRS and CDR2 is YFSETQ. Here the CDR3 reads CASSLDSALSSYNEQFF. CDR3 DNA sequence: TGCGCCAGCAGCTTGGATTCCGCTCTGAGCTCCTACAATGAGCAGTTCTTC.